This T cell receptor (beta chain) was recorded in a study of T-cell reconstitution after alpha-beta-depleted transplantation in children. Library preparation (for TCRbeta) was performed with unique molecular identifiers. TCRdb recomputed calls from the PCR reads with MiXCR, one row per CDR3 protein. This sample has about 500,000 distinct CDR3 sequences, with approximately 32% found just once. Germline V gives CDR1 SQVTM, CDR2 ANQGSEA. This CDR3 spans 13 amino acids. The V end was cut by 6 bases, the J end by 0 bases, with 11 bases between. The starting material was PBMCs from the stem cell graft donor, obtained from the stem cell graft. This receptor was obtained from a human donor who donated a stem cell graft to a child with aplastic anemia. The V gene is TRBV29-1, the J gene TRBJ1-1; the D gene is possibly TRBD1 (6 bases). This chain's CDR3 is CSVGGRVNTEAFF. CDR3 bases: TGCAGCGTAGGGGGACGTGTGAACACTGAAGCTTTCTTT.